The entry below describes one T cell receptor (beta chain). This specimen belongs to a study of T cell changes during pregnancy in multiple sclerosis. Assay: immunoSEQ multiplex PCR; the TCRdb copy retains only in-frame clones and omits some. This sample carries 40,000 to 50,000 clones, 80% to 95% of them seen once, and the ten largest clones take under 0.75%. Germline V gene lookup returns CDR1 KGHSH and CDR2 LQKENI. This CDR3 contains 14 residues. The V gene end was trimmed by 6 bases and the J gene end by 1 base; junction bases not matched to a gene: 5. This sequence was found in a female donor with multiple sclerosis, enrolled in a pregnancy study. This chain connects TRBV18 to TRBJ1-1, with 7 bases aligning to TRBD1. Material: CD4+ T cells from peripheral blood mononuclear cells, obtained before pregnancy. CDR3 protein: CASSGTVQNTEAFF. CDR3 nucleotides: TGTGCCAGCTCGGGGACAGTGCAGAACACTGAAGCTTTCTTT.